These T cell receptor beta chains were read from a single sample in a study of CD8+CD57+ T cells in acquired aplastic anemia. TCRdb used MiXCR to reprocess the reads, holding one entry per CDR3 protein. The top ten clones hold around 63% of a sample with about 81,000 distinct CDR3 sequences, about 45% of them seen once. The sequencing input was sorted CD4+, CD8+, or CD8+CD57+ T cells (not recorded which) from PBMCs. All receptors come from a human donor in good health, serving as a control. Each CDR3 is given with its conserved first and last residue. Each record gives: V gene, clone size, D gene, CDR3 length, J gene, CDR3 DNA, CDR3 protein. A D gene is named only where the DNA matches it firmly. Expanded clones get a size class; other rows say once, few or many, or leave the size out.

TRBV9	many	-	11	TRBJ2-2	TGTGCCAGCAGCGAAACCGGGGAGCTGTTTTTT	CASSETGELFF
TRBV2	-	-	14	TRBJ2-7	TGTGCCAGCAGTGCCGGACTGATCTCCTATGAGCAGTACTTC	CASSAGLISYEQYF
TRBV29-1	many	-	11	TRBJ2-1	TGCAGCGTTGGTCAGGGCAATGAGCAGTTCTTC	CSVGQGNEQFF
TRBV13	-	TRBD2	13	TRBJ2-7	TGTGCCAGCAGCTTGGGCGGGGGGGACGAGCAGTACTTC	CASSLGGGDEQYF
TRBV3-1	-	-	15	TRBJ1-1	TGTGCCAGCAGCCACCAAAGCACGGGGATCGCTGAAGCTTTCTTT	CASSHQSTGIAEAFF
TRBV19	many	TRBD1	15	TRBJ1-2	TGTGCCAGTAGTCCGCAGGACAGGGGAGGCTATGGCTACACCTTC	CASSPQDRGGYGYTF
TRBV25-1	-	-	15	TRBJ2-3	TGTGCCAGCAGTGCTCAGGACGTTATCACAGATACGCAATATTTT	CASSAQDVITDTQYF
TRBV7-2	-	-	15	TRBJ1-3	TGTGCCAGCAGTCGAGACGGGGGACCTGGAAACACCATATATTTT	CASSRDGGPGNTIYF
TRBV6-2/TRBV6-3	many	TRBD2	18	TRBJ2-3	TGTGCCAGCAGTTACGCCGGGACTAGCGGGGGGAAAGCAGATACGCAGTATTTT	CASSYAGTSGGKADTQYF
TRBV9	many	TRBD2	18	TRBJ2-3	TGTGCCAGCAGCTCCGGACTAGCGGGAGCGTACGGCACAGATACGCAGTATTTT	CASSSGLAGAYGTDTQYF
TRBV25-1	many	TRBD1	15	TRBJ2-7	TGTGCCAGCAGTGGGACGGACAGGGGCTCCTACGAGCAGTACTTC	CASSGTDRGSYEQYF
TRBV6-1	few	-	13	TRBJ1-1	TGTGCCAGCAGACCAGAAGAGCCCGGCGAAGCTTTCTTT	CASRPEEPGEAFF
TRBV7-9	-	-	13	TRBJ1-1	TGTGCCAGCAGCTTAGCGCGGACAACTGAAGCTTTCTTT	CASSLARTTEAFF
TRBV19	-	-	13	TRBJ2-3	TGTGCCAGTAGTACGACCGGGAAAGATACGCAGTATTTT	CASSTTGKDTQYF
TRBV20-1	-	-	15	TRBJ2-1	TGCAGTGCCCTGCAGGCCGGCGGGGACCCCCTGGAGCAGTTCTTC	CSALQAGGDPLEQFF
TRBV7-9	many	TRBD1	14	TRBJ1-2	TGTGCCAGCAGCCTCGGTGAGGGGGCCTATGGCTACACCTTC	CASSLGEGAYGYTF
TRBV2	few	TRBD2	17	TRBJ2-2	TGTGCCAGCAGTGAAGCCGGGCTAGCGGGAGGATCCGGGGAGCTGTTTTTT	CASSEAGLAGGSGELFF
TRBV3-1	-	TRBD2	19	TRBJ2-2	TGTGCCAGCAGTCCTCGACCGACTAGCGGGAGGGCATCGACCGGGGAGCTGTTTTTT	CASSPRPTSGRASTGELFF